This T cell receptor (beta chain) was documented in a study of shared clonotypes between healthy human individuals. Here immunoSEQ multiplex PCR was the method, and the copy in TCRdb shows in-frame clones only, minus some. The sample yields over 1.5 million clones, 98% seen once. General study points: In having few donors, the study represented limited genetic and exposure-history diversity.

CDR1 and CDR2 (germline): SNHLY, FYNNEI. The CDR3 covers 14 residues. Trimming left V 7 bases short and J 7 bases short, with 17 bases between. About this clone itself: Its specificity is not known.

Sequenced material: naive CD4+ T cells sorted from blood. The subset: CD45RA+ positively selected. V usage is TRBV2 and J usage is TRBJ2-1, with D tentatively TRBD2 (5 bases). This TCR derives from a man younger than 45 in good health. CDR3: CASKLGIVGNEQFF. In DNA, the CDR3 is TGTGCCAGCAAACTAGGAATAGTCGGGAATGAGCAGTTCTTC. The entire variable domain, with the rest obtained from reference TRBV2 and TRBJ2-1, is as follows: EPEVTQTPSHQVTQMGQEVILRCVPISNHLYFYWYRQILGQKVEFLVSFYNNEISEKSEIFDDQFSVERPDGSNFTLKIRSTKLEDSAMYFCASKLGIVGNEQFFGPGTRLTVL.